The clone carrying this T cell receptor (beta chain) was recorded once. This record comes from a study of blood T cell repertoires in COVID-19. Study overall: From the United States, Italy and Spain came samples of acute and convalescent COVID-19.

TCRdb keeps only in-frame clones here, not all; method: immunoSEQ multiplex PCR. The sample shows 200,000 to 250,000 clones, roughly 79% of them seen only once. This CDR3 is 13 amino acids long. The germline V gene has CDR1 SNHLY and CDR2 FYNNEI. V and J are TRBV2 and TRBJ2-3, with D possibly TRBD2 on 6 matching bases. Sequencing used PBMCs or T cells enriched from blood (not recorded which). The TCR sequence derives from a woman aged 50 to 60 with acute COVID-19. The CDR3 is CALTGGPTDTQYF. DNA for the CDR3: TGTGCTCTAACCGGGGGACCAACAGATACGCAGTATTTT.